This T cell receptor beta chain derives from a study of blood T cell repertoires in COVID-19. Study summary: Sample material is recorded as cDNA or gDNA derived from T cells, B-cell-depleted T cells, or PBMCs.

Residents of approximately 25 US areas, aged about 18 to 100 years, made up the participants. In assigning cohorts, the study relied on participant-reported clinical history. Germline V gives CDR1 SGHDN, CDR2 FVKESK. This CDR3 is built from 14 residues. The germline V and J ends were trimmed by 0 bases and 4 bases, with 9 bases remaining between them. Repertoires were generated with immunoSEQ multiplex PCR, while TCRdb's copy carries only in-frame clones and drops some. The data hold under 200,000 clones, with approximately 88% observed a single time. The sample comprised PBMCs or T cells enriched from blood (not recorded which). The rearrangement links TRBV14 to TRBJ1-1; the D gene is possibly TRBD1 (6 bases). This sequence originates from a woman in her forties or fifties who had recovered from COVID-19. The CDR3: CASSQELGGTEAFF. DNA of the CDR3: TGTGCCAGCAGCCAAGAACTAGGGGGCACTGAAGCTTTCTTT.